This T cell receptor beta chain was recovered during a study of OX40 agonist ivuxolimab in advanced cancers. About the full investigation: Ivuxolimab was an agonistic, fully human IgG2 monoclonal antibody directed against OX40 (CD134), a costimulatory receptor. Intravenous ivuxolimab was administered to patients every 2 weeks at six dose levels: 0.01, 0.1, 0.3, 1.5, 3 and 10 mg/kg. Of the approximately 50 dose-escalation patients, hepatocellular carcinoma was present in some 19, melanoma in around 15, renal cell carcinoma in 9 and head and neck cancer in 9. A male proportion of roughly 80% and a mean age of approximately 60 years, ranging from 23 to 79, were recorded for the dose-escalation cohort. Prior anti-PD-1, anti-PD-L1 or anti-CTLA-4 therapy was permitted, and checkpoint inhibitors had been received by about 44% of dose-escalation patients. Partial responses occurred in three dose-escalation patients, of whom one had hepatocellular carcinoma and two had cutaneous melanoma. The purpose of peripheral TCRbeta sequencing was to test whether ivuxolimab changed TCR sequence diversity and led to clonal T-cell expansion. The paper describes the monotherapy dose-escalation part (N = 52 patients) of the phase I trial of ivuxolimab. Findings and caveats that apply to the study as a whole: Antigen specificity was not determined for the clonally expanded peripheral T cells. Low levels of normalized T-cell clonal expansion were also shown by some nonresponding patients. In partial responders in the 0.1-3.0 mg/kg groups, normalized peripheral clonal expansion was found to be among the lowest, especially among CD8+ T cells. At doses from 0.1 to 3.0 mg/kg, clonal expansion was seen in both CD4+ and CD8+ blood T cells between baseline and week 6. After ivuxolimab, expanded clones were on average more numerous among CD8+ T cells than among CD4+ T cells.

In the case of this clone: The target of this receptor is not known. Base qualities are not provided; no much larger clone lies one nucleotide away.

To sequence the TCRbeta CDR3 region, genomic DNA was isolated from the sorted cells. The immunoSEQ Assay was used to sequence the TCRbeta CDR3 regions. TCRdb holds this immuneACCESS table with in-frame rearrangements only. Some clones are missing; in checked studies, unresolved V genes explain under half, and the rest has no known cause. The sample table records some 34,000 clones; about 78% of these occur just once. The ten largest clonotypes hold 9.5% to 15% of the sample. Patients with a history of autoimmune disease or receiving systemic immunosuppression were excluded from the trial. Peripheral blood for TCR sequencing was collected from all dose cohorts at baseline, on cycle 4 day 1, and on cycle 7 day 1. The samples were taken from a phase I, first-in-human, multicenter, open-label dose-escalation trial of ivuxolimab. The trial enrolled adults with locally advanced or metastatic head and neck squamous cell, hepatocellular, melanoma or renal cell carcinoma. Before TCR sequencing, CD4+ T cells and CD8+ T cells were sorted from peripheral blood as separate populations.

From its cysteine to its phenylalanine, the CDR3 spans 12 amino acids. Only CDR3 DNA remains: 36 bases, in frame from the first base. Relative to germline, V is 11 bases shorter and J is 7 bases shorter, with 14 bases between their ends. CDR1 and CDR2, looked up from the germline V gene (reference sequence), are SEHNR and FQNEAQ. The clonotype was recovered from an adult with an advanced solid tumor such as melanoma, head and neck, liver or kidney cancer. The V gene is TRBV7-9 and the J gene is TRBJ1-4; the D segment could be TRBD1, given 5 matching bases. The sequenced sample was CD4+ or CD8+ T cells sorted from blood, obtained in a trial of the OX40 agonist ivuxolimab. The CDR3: CAVPLGVEKLFF. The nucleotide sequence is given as TGTGCCGTCCCCTTGGGGGTTGAAAAACTGTTTTTT.